This T cell receptor (beta chain) is drawn from a study of OX40 agonist ivuxolimab in advanced cancers. Study-wide context: Ivuxolimab was an agonistic, fully human IgG2 monoclonal antibody directed against OX40 (CD134), a costimulatory receptor. Prior anti-PD-1, anti-PD-L1 or anti-CTLA-4 therapy was permitted, and checkpoint inhibitors had been received by less than 45% of dose-escalation patients. Intravenous ivuxolimab was administered to patients every 2 weeks at six dose levels: 0.01, 0.1, 0.3, 1.5, 3 and 10 mg/kg. In the dose-escalation cohort, approximately 82% of patients were male, and the mean age was approximately 60 years, with a range of 23 to 79. Partial responses occurred in three dose-escalation patients, of whom one had hepatocellular carcinoma and two had cutaneous melanoma. The paper covers the monotherapy dose-escalation part of the phase I ivuxolimab trial, which included N of about 50 patients. Among the roughly 50 dose-escalation patients, approximately 20 had hepatocellular carcinoma, about 15 melanoma, 9 renal cell carcinoma and 9 head and neck cancer. Peripheral TCRbeta sequencing was intended to test whether TCR sequence diversity was altered and clonal T-cell expansion was caused by ivuxolimab. Findings and caveats that apply to the study as a whole: In the 0.1-3.0 mg/kg groups, partial responders had among the lowest normalized peripheral clonal expansion, particularly in CD8+ T cells. Low levels of normalized T-cell clonal expansion were also shown by some nonresponding patients. Which antigens the clonally expanded peripheral T cells were specific for was not determined. At doses of 0.1 to 3.0 mg/kg, clonal expansion of both CD4+ and CD8+ T cells in blood was seen between baseline and week 6. After ivuxolimab, CD8+ T cells had more expanded clones than CD4+ T cells on average.

About this clone: Its binding antigen is unknown. No base quality values were provided; no much bigger clone lies one nucleotide off.

The germline V gene sets CDR1 to MNHEY and CDR2 to SVGAGI. V and J are truncated by 0 bases and 5 bases respectively, leaving an intervening sequence of 7 bases. The CDR3 covers 13 residues, taking in both the cysteine and the phenylalanine. Only the CDR3 part of the read is kept: 39 bases, read in frame from the first base. The trial excluded patients who had a history of autoimmune disease or were on systemic immunosuppression. In every dose cohort, peripheral blood was drawn for TCR sequencing at baseline, cycle 4 day 1, and cycle 7 day 1. The samples were drawn from a first-in-human, open-label, multicenter phase I dose-escalation trial of ivuxolimab. Adults with locally advanced or metastatic melanoma, renal cell, hepatocellular, or head and neck squamous cell carcinoma were enrolled in the trial. CD4+ and CD8+ T cells were sorted separately from peripheral blood before TCR sequencing. For sequencing of the TCRbeta CDR3 region, genomic DNA was extracted from the sorted cells. TCRbeta CDR3 regions were sequenced using the immunoSEQ Assay. TCRdb took this table from immuneACCESS and kept in-frame rearrangements with V and J called. Such tables lack part of the clones; where checked against another copy, unresolved V genes explain under half of the gap, and the rest is unexplained. This sample holds more than 85,000 clones; about nine tenths were observed only once. 0.27% of the sample is held by the ten biggest clonotypes.

This chain is built from TRBV6-5 and TRBJ1-2, with no confident D gene call. This sample comprised CD4+ or CD8+ T cells sorted from blood, obtained in a trial of the OX40 agonist ivuxolimab. The sequence was obtained from an adult with an advanced solid tumor such as melanoma, head and neck, liver or kidney cancer. The CDR3 has the sequence CASSYSTRYGYTF. The nucleotide sequence reads TGTGCCAGCAGTTACTCGACTAGGTATGGCTACACCTTC.